These T cell receptor beta chains were read from a single sample in a study of control samples from healthy donors and cancer patients. The table came from immunoSEQ multiplex PCR; TCRdb's copy has only in-frame clones and leaves some out. The repertoire consists of 110,000 or so clones, with about 80% occurring once and the leading ten covering about 5.9%. Sequenced input: blood. These receptors were taken from a man younger than 35 in good health. Both conserved end residues are part of each CDR3. Fields, in order: J gene, clone size, D gene, V gene, CDR3 protein, CDR3 DNA. D genes are given only for firm matches. Some rows mark clone size as missing; the rest say once, few, many or name a class of expanded clone.

TRBJ2-7 . TRBD2 TRBV9 CASSPTLAGHPYEQYF TGTGCCAGCAGCCCTACACTAGCGGGGCACCCCTACGAGCAGTACTTC
TRBJ2-2 few . TRBV19 CASSPLRGGELFF TGTGCCAGTAGTCCCCTCAGGGGCGGGGAGCTGTTTTTT
TRBJ1-3 many TRBD1 TRBV7-2 CASSLVGQGNTIYF TGTGCCAGCAGCTTAGTGGGACAGGGAAACACCATATATTTT
TRBJ1-1 . . TRBV11-2 CASSLPGEFRATEAFF TGTGCCAGCAGCTTACCCGGTGAGTTTAGGGCCACTGAAGCTTTCTTT
TRBJ2-3 once . TRBV27 CASSSTVADTQYF .
TRBJ2-7 once . TRBV3-1/TRBV3-2 CASSQDKAGVAYEQYF TGTGCCAGCAGCCAAGACAAGGCAGGGGTTGCCTACGAGCAGTACTTC
TRBJ1-2 . TRBD1 TRBV4-1 CASSRVDRDGGYTF TGCGCCAGCAGCCGCGTGGACAGGGACGGTGGCTACACCTTC
TRBJ2-5 . . TRBV9 CASSVGLAGETQYF TGTGCCAGCAGCGTAGGGCTTGCCGGAGAGACCCAGTACTTC
TRBJ1-2 . . TRBV7-9 CASSSVSQAGGYTF TGTGCCAGCAGCTCCGTCTCCCAGGCAGGGGGCTACACCTTC
TRBJ1-1 . TRBD1 TRBV5-4 CASRGQGVPEAFF TGTGCCAGCAGGGGACAGGGGGTCCCTGAAGCTTTCTTT
TRBJ2-7 . . TRBV6-2/TRBV6-3 CASSRGSFEQYF TGTGCCAGCAGCCGAGGGAGTTTCGAGCAGTACTTC
TRBJ1-6 . . TRBV9 CASSLQPYNSPLHF TGTGCCAGCAGCTTACAGCCTTATAATTCACCCCTCCACTTT
TRBJ1-6 . . TRBV19 CASSFADNSPLHF TGTGCCAGTAGTTTTGCGGATAATTCACCCCTCCACTTT
TRBJ2-1 . TRBD1 TRBV19 CASSRTPGQAFYNEQFF TGTGCCAGTAGTCGCACACCGGGACAGGCATTTTACAATGAGCAGTTCTTC
TRBJ1-5 . . TRBV27 CASSLGGYQPQHF TGTGCCAGCAGTTTAGGGGGCTATCAGCCCCAGCATTTT
TRBJ1-4 . . TRBV2 CASRADSFNEKLFF TGTGCCAGCAGGGCGGACAGCTTTAATGAAAAACTGTTTTTT
TRBJ1-2 . . TRBV11-1 CASSPPRTVNYGYTF TGTGCCAGCAGCCCCCCACGGACGGTCAACTATGGCTACACCTTC
TRBJ2-7 . . TRBV7-2 CASSLGREYYEQYF TGTGCCAGCAGCTTAGGTAGGGAGTACTACGAGCAGTACTTC
TRBJ1-4 . TRBD1 TRBV14 CASSHLTGGNEKLFF TGTGCCAGCAGCCACCTGACAGGGGGGAATGAAAAACTGTTTTTT
TRBJ2-1 . TRBD2 TRBV10-2 CASSDLTSGGYNEQFF TGCGCCAGCAGTGACCTGACTAGCGGGGGATACAATGAGCAGTTCTTC
TRBJ1-4 . . TRBV7-9 CASSLDPGLGLFF TGTGCCAGCAGCTTAGATCCGGGGTTGGGACTGTTTTTT
TRBJ2-2 . . TRBV4-2 CASSQEGGLPGELFF TGTGCCAGCAGCCAAGAAGGGGGACTCCCCGGGGAGCTGTTTTTT
TRBJ1-1 . . TRBV10-3 CAISPREGGTEAFF TGTGCCATCAGTCCCCGGGAGGGCGGGACTGAAGCTTTCTTT
TRBJ2-1 . . TRBV12-5 CASGLVNEQFF TGTGCTAGTGGTTTGGTCAATGAGCAGTTCTTC
TRBJ2-2 . . TRBV7-8 CASRVGANTGELFF TGTGCCAGCAGGGTCGGCGCGAACACCGGGGAGCTGTTTTTT
TRBJ1-4 . TRBD1 TRBV5-1 CASANSGTVNEKLFF TGCGCCAGCGCCAATTCCGGGACAGTGAATGAAAAACTGTTTTTT